The subject of this entry is one T cell receptor beta chain. The data were taken from a study of blood T cell repertoires in COVID-19. Overall study: From the United States, Italy and Spain came samples of acute and convalescent COVID-19.

Trimming took 11 bases from V and 4 from J, leaving 11 bases between them. The CDR3 loop spans 11 amino acids. CDR1 and CDR2 (germline): MDHEN, SYDVKM. In the original analysis: Amplified reference gene primers provided the basis for estimating nucleated cell counts. The data were produced by immunoSEQ multiplex PCR, yet TCRdb's version contains in-frame clones alone and is incomplete. V and J calls and clone size are copied from that table; D and trimming were computed from the DNA. Of around 130,000 clones detected, 75% to 90% appear once; the ten largest clones hold approximately 28%. The sequence derives from a man between 70 and 80 years old with active or convalescent COVID-19. This chain uses TRBV28 with TRBJ1-2; D is undetermined. The sequenced sample was peripheral blood. The CDR3 is CAVRDGYGYTF. CDR3 nucleotide sequence: TGTGCCGTGAGGGATGGCTATGGCTACACCTTC.